This is a list of T cell receptor beta chains from one sample in a study of identical twins. TCRdb re-called the 5' RACE reads with MiXCR, one entry per CDR3 protein. The sample yields approximately 600,000 distinct CDR3 sequences, less than 9% seen once. These data were also filed under a second study, of yellow fever vaccine responses in identical twins.

The sample comprised PBMCs. These receptors were obtained from a woman aged 18-29 years in good health. CDR3s include the opening cysteine and the closing phenylalanine or tryptophan. A D gene is named only where the DNA matches it firmly. Size is stated for part of the rows, as once, few or many counts, or as a class when the clone is expanded.

.	.	TRBV28	TRBJ1-2	CASSFRGGSAYGYTF	TGTGCCAGCAGTTTCCGAGGGGGGTCAGCCTATGGCTACACCTTC
.	few	TRBV20-1	TRBJ2-1	CSALRGGREQFF	TGCAGTGCGCTCCGAGGTGGGAGGGAGCAGTTCTTC
TRBD2	few	TRBV7-9	TRBJ2-7	CASSLSLAGGDEQYF	TGTGCCAGCAGCTTATCACTAGCGGGAGGTGACGAGCAGTACTTC
TRBD2	few	TRBV20-1	TRBJ2-7	CSASRASGGYEQYF	TGCAGTGCTAGTCGGGCTAGCGGGGGGTACGAGCAGTACTTC
.	.	TRBV10-3	TRBJ1-2	CAIRQGVIGTHYGYTF	TGTGCCATCAGGCAAGGGGTGATCGGAACTCACTATGGCTACACCTTC
.	.	TRBV20-1	TRBJ2-3	CSARGDGGDTQYF	TGCAGTGCTAGGGGGGACGGTGGGGATACGCAGTATTTT
.	.	TRBV14	TRBJ2-1	CASSQDPLAAREQFF	TGTGCCAGCAGCCAAGATCCCTTAGCGGCCCGGGAGCAGTTCTTC
.	many	TRBV3-1	TRBJ1-2	CASSQDSGYTF	TGTGCCAGCAGCCAAGATAGTGGCTACACCTTC
.	.	TRBV6-5	TRBJ1-6	CASSYSGASLNRALHF	TGTGCCAGCAGTTACTCCGGGGCCTCCTTAAATCGGGCCCTCCACTTT
.	few	TRBV20-1	TRBJ2-6	CSAFRVGANVLTF	TGCAGTGCGTTCAGGGTTGGGGCCAACGTCCTGACTTTC
.	many	TRBV5-1	TRBJ2-1	CASSRTGTYNEQFF	TGCGCCAGCAGCCGAACAGGAACCTACAATGAGCAGTTCTTC
.	few	TRBV10-3	TRBJ1-2	CAISPGDYGYTF	TGTGCCATCAGCCCAGGGGACTATGGCTACACCTTT
TRBD2	few	TRBV3-1	TRBJ2-1	CASSQRLAGNEQFF	TGTGCCAGCAGCCAACGACTAGCGGGGAATGAGCAGTTCTTC
TRBD2	few	TRBV7-9	TRBJ2-1	CASSLERGAGFDEQFF	TGTGCCAGCAGCTTGGAGCGGGGGGCCGGGTTCGATGAGCAGTTCTTC
.	many	TRBV12-3/TRBV12-4	TRBJ1-3	CASSSLFPSGNTIYF	TGTGCCAGCAGTTCACTGTTTCCGTCTGGAAACACCATATATTTT
.	.	TRBV28	TRBJ2-6	CASSHRTDSGANVLTF	TGTGCCAGCAGTCACCGGACCGACTCTGGGGCCAACGTCCTGACTTTC
.	.	TRBV20-1	TRBJ2-2	CSARDRGAPTGELFF	TGCAGTGCTAGAGACCGGGGAGCTCCGACCGGGGAGCTGTTTTTT
TRBD2	.	TRBV20-1	TRBJ2-7	CSVRAGTSGSHEQYF	TGCAGTGTTCGAGCCGGGACTAGCGGGAGCCACGAGCAGTACTTC
.	many	TRBV25-1	TRBJ2-7	CASSEYSGAGSFYEQYF	TGTGCCAGCAGTGAATATTCGGGGGCGGGTTCGTTCTACGAGCAGTACTTC
TRBD1	.	TRBV10-3	TRBJ1-1	CAITPGQENTEAFF	TGTGCCATCACCCCGGGACAGGAGAACACTGAAGCTTTCTTT
.	many	TRBV28	TRBJ1-6	CASSFRGDSPLHF	TGTGCCAGCAGTTTCCGTGGGGATTCACCCCTCCACTTT
TRBD1	.	TRBV2	TRBJ2-7	CASRAGGVPGHYEQYF	TGTGCCAGCAGAGCAGGGGGCGTACCGGGACACTACGAGCAGTACTTC
.	many	TRBV6-5	TRBJ2-3	CASSYFSTDTQYF	TGTGCCAGCAGTTACTTTAGCACAGATACGCAGTATTTT
TRBD1	many	TRBV29-1	TRBJ1-1	CSVTDRGQNTEAFF	TGCAGCGTCACTGACAGGGGCCAGAACACTGAAGCTTTCTTT
.	few	TRBV5-1	TRBJ1-1	CASSPWTANTEAFF	TGCGCCAGCAGCCCATGGACGGCGAACACTGAAGCTTTCTTT
.	.	TRBV5-1	TRBJ1-2	CASSPPLWDYGGYTF	TGCGCCAGCAGCCCCCCCCTTTGGGATTATGGTGGCTACACCTTC
TRBD2	many	TRBV4-1	TRBJ2-2	CASSHNDMGGRELFF	TGCGCCAGCAGCCACAACGATATGGGCGGGAGAGAGCTGTTTTTT
TRBD2	many	TRBV4-2	TRBJ2-3	CASSQDPLASGRAYTDTQYF	TGTGCCAGCAGCCAAGATCCCCTGGCTAGCGGGAGGGCCTACACAGATACGCAGTATTTT
TRBD2	.	TRBV20-1	TRBJ2-1	CSASHLAGGNNEQFF	TGCAGTGCTAGCCACCTAGCGGGGGGAAACAATGAGCAGTTCTTC
TRBD2	many	TRBV20-1	TRBJ2-1	CSVQGLAINEQFF	TGCAGTGTACAGGGACTAGCAATCAATGAGCAGTTCTTC
.	many	TRBV15	TRBJ1-5	CATSRGLTEYSNQPQHF	TGTGCCACCAGCAGAGGCCTGACGGAGTATAGCAATCAGCCCCAGCATTTT
TRBD1	few	TRBV7-2	TRBJ2-1	CASSSDRFYNEQFF	TGTGCCAGCAGCTCGGACAGGTTTTACAATGAGCAGTTCTTC
.	few	TRBV20-1	TRBJ2-5	CSARPPGGGETQYF	TGCAGTGCTAGGCCCCCGGGGGGCGGCGAGACCCAGTACTTC
.	few	TRBV12-3/TRBV12-4	TRBJ1-4	CASSTGGPISEKLFF	TGTGCCAGCAGTACGGGGGGGCCGATTAGCGAAAAACTGTTTTTT
TRBD2	many	TRBV5-1	TRBJ2-2	CASDNGGVNTGELFF	TGCGCCAGCGACAACGGGGGGGTGAACACCGGGGAGCTGTTTTTT
.	.	TRBV25-1	TRBJ2-5	CASSEPAETQYF	TGTGCCAGCAGCGAACCAGCAGAGACCCAGTACTTC
.	.	TRBV7-9	TRBJ2-3	CASSNDETSTDTQYF	TGTGCCAGCAGCAATGACGAGACTAGCACAGATACGCAGTATTTT
.	many	TRBV7-9	TRBJ1-1	CASTLVGVQTEAFF	TGTGCCAGCACCCTAGTGGGGGTGCAGACTGAAGCTTTCTTT
.	.	TRBV5-5	TRBJ2-1	CARSPRLVPEQFF	TGTGCCAGGAGCCCCAGGCTGGTCCCTGAGCAGTTCTTC
TRBD2	few	TRBV5-1	TRBJ2-7	CASSTGTSTYEQYF	TGCGCCAGCAGCACCGGGACTAGTACCTACGAGCAGTACTTC
TRBD1	.	TRBV20-1	TRBJ2-7	CSAMGQWSYEQYF	TGCAGTGCTATGGGACAGTGGTCCTACGAGCAGTACTTC